This T cell receptor (beta chain) was documented in a study of T cells in localized non-small cell lung cancer. With regard to this clone: The antigen is undetermined.

Findings of the study overall: A higher density of T cells in blood coincided with extended overall survival. Maximal T cell clonality occurred in uninvolved adjacent lung, with tumor ranking below it. Multi-region tumor sequencing was not done, so intratumor heterogeneity could not be excluded. Adjacent lung held a median 57 of the top 100 tumor clones.

Sequenced by immunoSEQ multiplex PCR; TCRdb stores in-frame clones only, minus some. The repertoire holds more than 45,000 clones, approximately 90% seen once, with approximately 2.4% in the top ten. The origin of this receptor is a man aged 40 to 70 with stage II lung adenocarcinoma. Source: PBMCs, taken before any cancer treatment.

The CDR3 region has the DNA TGTGCCAGCAGTTACAATCTAGAAGAGACCCAGTACTTC. Translating it yields CASSYNLEETQYF. This chain uses TRBV6-5 with TRBJ2-5, with unresolved D. V dropped 2 bases and J dropped 3 bases, with 7 bases sitting between them. Germline lookup yields CDR1 MNHEY and CDR2 SVGAGI. The CDR3 sequence is 13 residues long.